The present TCR beta chain was sequenced within a study of CD8 T cells in ankylosing spondylitis. The study, taken as a whole, reports: A motif of under 10 highly homologous TCR beta variants was seen as apparently characteristic of ankylosing spondylitis blood. In ankylosing spondylitis patients, matched synovial fluid reportedly showed significant enrichment of disease-linked clones.

This CDR3 comprises 16 residues. Germline trimming cut 0 bases from V and 2 bases from J; bases unmatched to any gene: 7. CDR1 and CDR2 (germline): SGHRS, YFSETQ. This clonotype was counted ten times or more. The antigen is unknown. The authors made TCR beta libraries by quantitative 5'-RACE with molecular barcodes. TCRdb reanalysed the 5' RACE reads using MiXCR and keeps one entry per CDR3 protein. The table includes approximately 46,000 distinct CDR3 sequences, around 10% detected once. This clonotype was sampled from a male donor with ankylosing spondylitis or in good health (not recorded which). The rearrangement links TRBV5-1 to TRBJ2-7; 8 positions agree with TRBD1. The material sequenced was blood, either unsorted or a sorted T cell fraction (not recorded which). CDR3 sequence (DNA): TGCGCCAGCAGCTTGGGGTCCGGGACAGGTGCCTACGAGCAGTACTTC. Translating it yields CASSLGSGTGAYEQYF.